This T cell receptor (beta chain) was identified in a study of T cells in Graves' hyperthyroidism and ophthalmopathy. V shed 4 bases and J 5 bases; nucleotides not matched to a gene: 8. The CDR3 consists of 15 residues. CDR1 is MNHEY and CDR2 is SVGEGT in the germline V gene. The TCR beta CDR3 regions underwent amplification using RNA transcripts as the source. During a first-round RT-PCR of the TCR CDR3, the HTBI primer set was used. TCRdb itself ran the multiplex PCR reads through MiXCR, one entry per CDR3 protein. The table has hundreds of thousands of distinct CDR3 sequences, approximately 14% seen once. At least ten counts were recorded for this clonotype.

The chain has TRBV6-2 or TRBV6-3 and TRBJ2-7; 10 nucleotides agree with TRBD2. The sample comprised blood. This sequence was found in a woman aged 18 to 35 with Graves' hyperthyroidism. CDR3 coding DNA: TGTGCCAGCAGTTCCCATAGCGGGAGGCTCCACGAGCAGTACTTC. Translation: CASSSHSGRLHEQYF.